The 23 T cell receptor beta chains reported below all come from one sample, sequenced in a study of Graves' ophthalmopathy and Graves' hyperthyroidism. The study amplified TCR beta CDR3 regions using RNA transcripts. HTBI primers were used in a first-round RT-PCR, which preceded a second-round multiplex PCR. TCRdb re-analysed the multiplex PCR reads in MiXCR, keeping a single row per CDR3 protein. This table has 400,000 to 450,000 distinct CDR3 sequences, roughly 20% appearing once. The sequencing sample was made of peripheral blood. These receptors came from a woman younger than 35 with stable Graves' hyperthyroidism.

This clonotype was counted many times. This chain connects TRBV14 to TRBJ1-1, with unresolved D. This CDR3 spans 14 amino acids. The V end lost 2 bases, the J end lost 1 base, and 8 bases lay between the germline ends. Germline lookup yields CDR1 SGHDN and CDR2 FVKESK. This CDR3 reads CASSQRWENTEAFF. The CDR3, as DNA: TGTGCCAGCAGCCAAAGATGGGAGAACACTGAAGCTTTCTTT.

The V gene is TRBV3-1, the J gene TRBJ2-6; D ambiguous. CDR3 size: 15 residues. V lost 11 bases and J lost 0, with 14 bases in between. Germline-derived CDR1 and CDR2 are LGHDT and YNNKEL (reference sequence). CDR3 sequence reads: CACGNGYSGANVLTF. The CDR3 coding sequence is TGTGCCTGTGGGAACGGATACTCTGGGGCCAACGTCCTGACTTTC.

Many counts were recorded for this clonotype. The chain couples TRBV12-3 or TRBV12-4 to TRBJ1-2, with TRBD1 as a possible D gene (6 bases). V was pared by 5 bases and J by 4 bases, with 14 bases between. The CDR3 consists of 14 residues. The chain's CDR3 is CASSGQSVGYGYTF. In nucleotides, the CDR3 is TGTGCCAGCAGTGGACAGTCAGTAGGCTATGGCTACACCTTC.

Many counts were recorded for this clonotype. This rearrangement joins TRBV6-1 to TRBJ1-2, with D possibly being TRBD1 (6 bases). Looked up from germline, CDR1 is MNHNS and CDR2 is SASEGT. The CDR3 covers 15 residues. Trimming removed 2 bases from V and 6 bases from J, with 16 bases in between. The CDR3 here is CASSESPGAYDGYTF. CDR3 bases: TGTGCCAGCAGTGAATCCCCAGGGGCGTACGATGGCTACACCTTC.

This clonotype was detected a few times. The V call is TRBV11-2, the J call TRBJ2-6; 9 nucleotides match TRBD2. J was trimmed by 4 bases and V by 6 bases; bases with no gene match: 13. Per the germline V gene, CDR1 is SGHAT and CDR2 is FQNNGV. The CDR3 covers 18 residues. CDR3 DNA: TGTGCCAGCAGTCGCGGCTGGCTAGCGGGATCCGGGGCCAACGTCCTGACTTTC. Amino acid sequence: CASSRGWLAGSGANVLTF.

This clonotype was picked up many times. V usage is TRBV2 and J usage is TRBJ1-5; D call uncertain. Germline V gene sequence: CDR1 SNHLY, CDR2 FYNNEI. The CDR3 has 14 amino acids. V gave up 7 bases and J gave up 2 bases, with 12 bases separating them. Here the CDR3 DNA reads TGTGCCAGCACCTACAGCAATCGCAATCAGCCCCAGCATTTT. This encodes CASTYSNRNQPQHF.

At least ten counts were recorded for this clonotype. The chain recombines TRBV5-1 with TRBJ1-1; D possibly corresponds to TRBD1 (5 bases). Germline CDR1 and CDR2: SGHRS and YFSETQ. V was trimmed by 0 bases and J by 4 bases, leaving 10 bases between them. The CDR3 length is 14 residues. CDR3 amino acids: CASSLEWGGTEAFF. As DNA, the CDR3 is TGCGCCAGCAGCTTGGAATGGGGGGGCACTGAAGCTTTCTTT.

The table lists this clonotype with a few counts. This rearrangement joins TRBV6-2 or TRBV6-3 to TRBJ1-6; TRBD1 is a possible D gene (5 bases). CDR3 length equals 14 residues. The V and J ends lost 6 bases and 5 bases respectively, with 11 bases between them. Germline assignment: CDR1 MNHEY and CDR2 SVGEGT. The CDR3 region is CASRFLGDNSPLHF. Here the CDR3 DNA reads TGTGCCAGCAGGTTCCTGGGGGATAATTCACCCCTCCACTTT.

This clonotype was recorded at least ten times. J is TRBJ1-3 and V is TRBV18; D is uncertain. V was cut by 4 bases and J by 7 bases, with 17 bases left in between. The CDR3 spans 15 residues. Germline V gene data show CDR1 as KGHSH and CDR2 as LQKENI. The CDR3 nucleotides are TGTGCCAGCTCACAGTCGACGGCCAGTGGGAACACCATATATTTT. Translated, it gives CASSQSTASGNTIYF.

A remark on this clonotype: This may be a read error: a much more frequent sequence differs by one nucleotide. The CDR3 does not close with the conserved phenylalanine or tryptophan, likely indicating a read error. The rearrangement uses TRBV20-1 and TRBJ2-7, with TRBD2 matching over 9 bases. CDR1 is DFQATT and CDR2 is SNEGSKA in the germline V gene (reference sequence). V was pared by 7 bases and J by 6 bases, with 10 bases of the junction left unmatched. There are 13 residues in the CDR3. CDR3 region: CSGGGVAGAEQYL. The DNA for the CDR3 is TGCAGTGGAGGGGGGGTAGCGGGAGCCGAGCAGTACCTC.

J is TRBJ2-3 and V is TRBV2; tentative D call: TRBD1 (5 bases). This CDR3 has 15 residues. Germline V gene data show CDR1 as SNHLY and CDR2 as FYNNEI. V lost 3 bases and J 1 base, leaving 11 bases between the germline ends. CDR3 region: CASSDRRVGTDTQYF. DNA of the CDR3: TGTGCCAGCAGTGACCGCAGGGTAGGCACAGATACGCAGTATTTT.

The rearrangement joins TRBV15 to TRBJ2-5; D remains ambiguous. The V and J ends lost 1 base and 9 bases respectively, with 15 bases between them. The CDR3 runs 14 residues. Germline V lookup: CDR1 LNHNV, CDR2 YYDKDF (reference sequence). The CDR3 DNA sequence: TGTGCCACCAGCAGAGCTCGGGCAGCCCGAGCCCAGTACTTC. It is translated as CATSRARAARAQYF.

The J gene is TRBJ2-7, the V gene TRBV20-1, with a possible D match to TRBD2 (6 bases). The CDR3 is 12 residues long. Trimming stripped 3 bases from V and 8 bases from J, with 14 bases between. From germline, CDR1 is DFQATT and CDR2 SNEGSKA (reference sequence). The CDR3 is CSASASEVQQYF. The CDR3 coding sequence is TGCAGTGCTAGCGCTAGCGAGGTTCAGCAGTACTTC.

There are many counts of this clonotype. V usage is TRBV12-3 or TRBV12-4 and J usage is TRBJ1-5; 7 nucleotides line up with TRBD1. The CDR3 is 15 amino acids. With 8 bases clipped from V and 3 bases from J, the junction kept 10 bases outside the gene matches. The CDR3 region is CASAATGRDNQPQHF. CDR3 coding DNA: TGTGCCAGCGCAGCGACAGGGAGAGACAATCAGCCCCAGCATTTT.

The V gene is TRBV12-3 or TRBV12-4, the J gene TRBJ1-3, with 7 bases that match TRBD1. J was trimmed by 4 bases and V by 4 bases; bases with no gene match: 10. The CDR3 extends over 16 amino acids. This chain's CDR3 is CASSYFDRASGNTIYF. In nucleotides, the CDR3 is TGTGCCAGCAGTTACTTTGACAGGGCATCCGGAAACACCATATATTTT.

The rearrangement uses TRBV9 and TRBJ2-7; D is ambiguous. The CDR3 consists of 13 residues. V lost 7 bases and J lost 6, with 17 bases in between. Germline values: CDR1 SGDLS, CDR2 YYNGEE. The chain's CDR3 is CASGHGRLGEQYF. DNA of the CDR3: TGTGCCAGCGGTCACGGTAGGTTGGGCGAGCAGTACTTC. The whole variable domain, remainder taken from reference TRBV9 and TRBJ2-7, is DSGVTQTPKHLITATGQRVTLRCSPRSGDLSVYWYQQSLDQGLQFLIQYYNGEERAKGNILERFSAQQFPDLHSELNLSSLELGDSALYFCASGHGRLGEQYFGPGTRLTVT.

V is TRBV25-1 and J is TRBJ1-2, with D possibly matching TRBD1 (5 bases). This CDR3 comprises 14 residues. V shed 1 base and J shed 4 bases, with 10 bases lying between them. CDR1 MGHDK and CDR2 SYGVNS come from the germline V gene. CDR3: CASSEFGGVYGYTF. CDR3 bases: TGTGCCAGCAGTGAATTTGGGGGGGTCTATGGCTACACCTTC.

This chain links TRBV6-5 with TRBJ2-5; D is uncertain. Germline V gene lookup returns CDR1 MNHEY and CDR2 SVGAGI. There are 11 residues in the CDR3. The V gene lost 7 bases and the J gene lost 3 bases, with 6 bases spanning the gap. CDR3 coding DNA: TGTGCCAGCATTACGAAAGAGACCCAGTACTTC. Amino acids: CASITKETQYF.

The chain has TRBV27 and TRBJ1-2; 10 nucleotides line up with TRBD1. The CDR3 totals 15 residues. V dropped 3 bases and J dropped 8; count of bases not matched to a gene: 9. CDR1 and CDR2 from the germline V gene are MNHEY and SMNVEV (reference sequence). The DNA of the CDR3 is TGTGCCAGCAGTTTTCTGGGACAGGGGCCTCACGGCTACACCTTC. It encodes CASSFLGQGPHGYTF.

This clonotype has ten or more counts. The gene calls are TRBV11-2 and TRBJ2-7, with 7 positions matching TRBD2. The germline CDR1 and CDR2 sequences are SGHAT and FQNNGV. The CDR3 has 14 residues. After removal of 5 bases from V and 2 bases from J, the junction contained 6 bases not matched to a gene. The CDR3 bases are TGTGCCAGCAGCCGTACCGGGACTACCTACGAGCAGTACTTC. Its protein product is CASSRTGTTYEQYF.

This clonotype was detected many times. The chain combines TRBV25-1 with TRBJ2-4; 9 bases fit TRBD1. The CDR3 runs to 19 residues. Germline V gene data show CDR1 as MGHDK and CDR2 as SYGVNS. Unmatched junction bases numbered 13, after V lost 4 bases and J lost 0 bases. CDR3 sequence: CASSAPGTGSILAKNIQYF. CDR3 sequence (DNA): TGTGCCAGCAGTGCACCCGGGACAGGGTCTATACTAGCCAAAAACATTCAGTACTTC. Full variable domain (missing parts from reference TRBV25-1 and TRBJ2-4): EADIYQTPRYLVIGTGKKITLECSQTMGHDKMYWYQQDPGMELHLIHYSYGVNSTEKGDLSSESTVSRIRTEHFPLTLESARPSHTSQYLCASSAPGTGSILAKNIQYFGAGTRLSVL.

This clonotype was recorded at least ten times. The DNA of the CDR3 is TGTGCCACCAGCAGAGGTCGGGGTTACGAGCAGTACTTC. Translation: CATSRGRGYEQYF. V is TRBV15 and J is TRBJ2-7, with D possibly TRBD2 on 5 matching bases. The V end lost 1 base, the J end lost 4 bases, and 8 bases lay between the germline ends. Germline V CDR1 and CDR2: LNHNV, YYDKDF (reference sequence). This CDR3 is 13 amino acids long.

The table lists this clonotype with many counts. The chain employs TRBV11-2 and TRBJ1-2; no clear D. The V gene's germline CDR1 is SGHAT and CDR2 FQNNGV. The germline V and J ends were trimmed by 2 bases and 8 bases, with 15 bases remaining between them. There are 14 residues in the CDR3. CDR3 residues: CASSLFGLERGYTF. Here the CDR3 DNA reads TGTGCCAGCAGCTTATTCGGCTTGGAGAGAGGCTACACCTTC.